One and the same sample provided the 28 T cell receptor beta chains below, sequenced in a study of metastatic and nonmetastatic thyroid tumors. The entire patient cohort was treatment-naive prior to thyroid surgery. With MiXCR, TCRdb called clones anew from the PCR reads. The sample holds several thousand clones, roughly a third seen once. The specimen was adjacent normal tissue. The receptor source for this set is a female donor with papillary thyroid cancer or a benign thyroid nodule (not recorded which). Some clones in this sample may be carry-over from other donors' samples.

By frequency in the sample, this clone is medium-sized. The CDR3 nucleotides read TGTGCCAGCACCCTGGCCGGGCGGTCGAACACCGGGGAGCTGTTTTTT. It encodes CASTLAGRSNTGELFF. J is TRBJ2-2 and V is TRBV28; D remains unclear. CDR3 length equals 16 residues. Germline loops: CDR1 MDHEN, CDR2 SYDVKM. V was shortened by 7 bases and J by 0 bases, with 15 bases between the two germline ends.

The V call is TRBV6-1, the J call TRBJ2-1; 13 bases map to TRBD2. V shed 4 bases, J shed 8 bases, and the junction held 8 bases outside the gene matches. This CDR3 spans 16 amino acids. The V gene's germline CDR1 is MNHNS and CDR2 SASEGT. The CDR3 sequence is CASSVTTSGRAYEQFF. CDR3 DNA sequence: TGTGCCAGCAGTGTAACAACTAGCGGGAGGGCCTATGAGCAGTTCTTC.

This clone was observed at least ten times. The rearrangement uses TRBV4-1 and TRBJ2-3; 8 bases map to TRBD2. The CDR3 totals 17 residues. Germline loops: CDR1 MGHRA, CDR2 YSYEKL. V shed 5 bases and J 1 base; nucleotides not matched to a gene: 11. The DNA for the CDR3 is TGCGCCAGCAGCTCGAGGTGGAGCGGGAGTGGCACAGATACGCAGTATTTT. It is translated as CASSSRWSGSGTDTQYF.

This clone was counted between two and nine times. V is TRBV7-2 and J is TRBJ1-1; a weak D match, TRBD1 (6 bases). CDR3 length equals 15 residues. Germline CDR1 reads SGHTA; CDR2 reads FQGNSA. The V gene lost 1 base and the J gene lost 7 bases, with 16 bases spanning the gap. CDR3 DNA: TGTGCCAGCAGCTTAGGATCGGGTTTACAGGGTGAAGCTTTCTTT. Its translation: CASSLGSGLQGEAFF. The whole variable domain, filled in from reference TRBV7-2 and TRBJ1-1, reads GAGVSQSPSNKVTEKGKDVELRCDPISGHTALYWYRQSLGQGLEFLIYFQGNSAPDKSGLPSDRFSAERTGGSVSTLTIQRTQQEDSAVYLCASSLGSGLQGEAFFGQGTRLTVV.

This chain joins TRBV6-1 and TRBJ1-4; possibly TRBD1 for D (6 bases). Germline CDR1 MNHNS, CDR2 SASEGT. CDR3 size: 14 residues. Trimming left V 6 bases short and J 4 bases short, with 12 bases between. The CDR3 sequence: CASRQGGGNEKLFF. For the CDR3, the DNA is TGTGCCAGCAGACAGGGAGGAGGTAATGAAAAACTGTTTTTT.

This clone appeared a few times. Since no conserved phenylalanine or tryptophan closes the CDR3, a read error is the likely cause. Here the CDR3 DNA reads TGTGCCAGCATGGGGGGACGGACCTACGAGCAGTACCTC. This sequence encodes CASMGGRTYEQYL. The chain has TRBV6-1 and TRBJ2-7; perhaps TRBD2 as D (6 bases). The CDR3 is 13 residues long. Trimming pared 7 bases from V and 2 bases from J, leaving 12 bases between. Germline assignment: CDR1 MNHNS and CDR2 SASEGT.

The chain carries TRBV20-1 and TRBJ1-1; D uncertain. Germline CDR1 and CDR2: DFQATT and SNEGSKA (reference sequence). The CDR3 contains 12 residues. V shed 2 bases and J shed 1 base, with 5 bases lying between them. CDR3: CSARKTNTEAFF. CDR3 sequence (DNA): TGCAGTGCTAGAAAGACGAACACTGAAGCTTTCTTT.

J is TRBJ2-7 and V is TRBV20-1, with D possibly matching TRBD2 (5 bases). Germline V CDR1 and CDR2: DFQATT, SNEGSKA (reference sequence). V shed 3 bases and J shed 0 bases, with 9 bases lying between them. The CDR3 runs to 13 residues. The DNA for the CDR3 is TGCAGTGCTAGGTCGGGGTACTCCTACGAGCAGTACTTC. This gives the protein CSARSGYSYEQYF.

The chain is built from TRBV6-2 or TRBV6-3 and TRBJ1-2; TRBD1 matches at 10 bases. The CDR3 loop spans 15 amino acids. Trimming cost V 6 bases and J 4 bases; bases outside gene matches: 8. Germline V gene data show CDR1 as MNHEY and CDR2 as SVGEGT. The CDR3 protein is CASRNRQGATYGYTF. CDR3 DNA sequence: TGTGCCAGCAGAAACAGACAGGGGGCGACCTATGGCTACACCTTC.

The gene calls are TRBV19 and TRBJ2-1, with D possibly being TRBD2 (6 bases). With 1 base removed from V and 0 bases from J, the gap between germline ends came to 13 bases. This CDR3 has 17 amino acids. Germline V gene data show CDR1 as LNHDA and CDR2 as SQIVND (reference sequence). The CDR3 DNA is TGTGCCAGTAGTATAGTCGCTAGCGTTATCTCCTACAATGAGCAGTTCTTC. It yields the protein CASSIVASVISYNEQFF.

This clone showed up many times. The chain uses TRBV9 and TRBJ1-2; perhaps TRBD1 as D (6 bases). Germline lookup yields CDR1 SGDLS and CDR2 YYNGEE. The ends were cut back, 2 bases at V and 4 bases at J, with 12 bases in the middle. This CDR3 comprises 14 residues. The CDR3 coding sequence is TGTGCCAGCAGCGTGGGGGCCGGGACCTATGGCTACACCTTC. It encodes CASSVGAGTYGYTF.

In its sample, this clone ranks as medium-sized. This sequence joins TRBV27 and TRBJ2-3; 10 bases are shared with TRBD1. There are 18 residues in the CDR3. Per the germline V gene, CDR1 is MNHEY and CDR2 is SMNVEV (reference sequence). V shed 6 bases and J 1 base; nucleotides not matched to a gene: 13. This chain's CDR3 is CASSLLRTGGVGTDTQYF. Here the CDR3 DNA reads TGTGCCAGCAGCCTACTCAGGACAGGGGGAGTGGGCACAGATACGCAGTATTTT.

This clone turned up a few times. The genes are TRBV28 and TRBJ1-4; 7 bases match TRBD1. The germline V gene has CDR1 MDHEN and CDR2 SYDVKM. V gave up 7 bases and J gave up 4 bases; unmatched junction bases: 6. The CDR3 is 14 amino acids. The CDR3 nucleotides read TGTGCCAGCACTGGCGGGACAGATAATGAAAAACTGTTTTTT. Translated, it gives CASTGGTDNEKLFF.

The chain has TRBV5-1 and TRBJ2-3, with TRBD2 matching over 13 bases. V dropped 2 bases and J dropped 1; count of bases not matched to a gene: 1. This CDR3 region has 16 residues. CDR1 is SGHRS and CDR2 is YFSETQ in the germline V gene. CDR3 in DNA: TGCGCCAGCAGCTTAGGGACTAGCGGGGGCACAGATACGCAGTATTTT. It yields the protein CASSLGTSGGTDTQYF.

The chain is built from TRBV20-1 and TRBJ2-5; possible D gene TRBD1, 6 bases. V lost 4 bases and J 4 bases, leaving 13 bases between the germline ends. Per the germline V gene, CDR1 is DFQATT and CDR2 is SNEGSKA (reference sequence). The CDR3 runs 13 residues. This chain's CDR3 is CSANRQVGETQYF. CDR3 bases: TGCAGTGCTAACCGACAGGTCGGAGAGACCCAGTACTTC.

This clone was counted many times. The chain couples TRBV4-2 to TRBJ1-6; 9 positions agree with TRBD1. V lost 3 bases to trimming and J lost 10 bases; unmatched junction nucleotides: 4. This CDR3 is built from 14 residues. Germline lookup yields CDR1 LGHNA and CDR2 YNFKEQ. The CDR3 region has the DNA TGTGCCAGCAGCCAGGGACAGGGAAACTCACCCCTCCACTTT. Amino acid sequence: CASSQGQGNSPLHF.

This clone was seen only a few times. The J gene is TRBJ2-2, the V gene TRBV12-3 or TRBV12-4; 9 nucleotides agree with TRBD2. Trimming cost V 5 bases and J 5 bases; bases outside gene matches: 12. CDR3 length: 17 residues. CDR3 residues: CASSPPGLAGITGELFF. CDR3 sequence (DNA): TGTGCCAGCAGTCCCCCCGGTCTAGCGGGGATTACCGGGGAGCTGTTTTTT.

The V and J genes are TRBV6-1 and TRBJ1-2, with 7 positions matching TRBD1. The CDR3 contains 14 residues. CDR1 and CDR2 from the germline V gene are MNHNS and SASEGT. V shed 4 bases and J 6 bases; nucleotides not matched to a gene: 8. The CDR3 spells CASSGLGTDDGYTF. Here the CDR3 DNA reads TGTGCCAGCAGTGGGCTTGGGACAGATGATGGCTACACCTTC.

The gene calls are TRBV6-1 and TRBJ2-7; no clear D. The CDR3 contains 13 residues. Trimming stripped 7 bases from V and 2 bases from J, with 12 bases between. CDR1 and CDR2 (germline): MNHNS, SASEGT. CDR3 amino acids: CASIQRTPYEQYF. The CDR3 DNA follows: TGTGCCAGCATCCAAAGGACCCCCTACGAGCAGTACTTC.

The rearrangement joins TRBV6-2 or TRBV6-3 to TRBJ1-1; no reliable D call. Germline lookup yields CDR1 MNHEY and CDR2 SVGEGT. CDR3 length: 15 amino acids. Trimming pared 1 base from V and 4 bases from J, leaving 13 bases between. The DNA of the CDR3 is TGTGCCAGCAGTTACTTGACGATGAGAGGCACTGAAGCTTTCTTT. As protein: CASSYLTMRGTEAFF.

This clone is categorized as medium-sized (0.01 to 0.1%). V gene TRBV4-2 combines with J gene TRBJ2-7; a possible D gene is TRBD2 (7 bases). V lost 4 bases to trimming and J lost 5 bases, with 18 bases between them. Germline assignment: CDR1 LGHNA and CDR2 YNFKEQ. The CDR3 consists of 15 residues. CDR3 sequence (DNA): TGTGCCAGCAGCCTGCGTCCCGGGGGGCCGAACGAGCAGTACTTC. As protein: CASSLRPGGPNEQYF.

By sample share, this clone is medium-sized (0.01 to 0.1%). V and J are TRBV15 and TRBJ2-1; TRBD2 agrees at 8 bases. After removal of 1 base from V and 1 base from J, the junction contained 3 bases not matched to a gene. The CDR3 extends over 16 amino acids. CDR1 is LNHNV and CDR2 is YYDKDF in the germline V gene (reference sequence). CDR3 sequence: CATSRGREGSYNEQFF. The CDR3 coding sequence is TGTGCCACCAGCAGAGGTCGGGAGGGTTCCTACAATGAGCAGTTCTTC.

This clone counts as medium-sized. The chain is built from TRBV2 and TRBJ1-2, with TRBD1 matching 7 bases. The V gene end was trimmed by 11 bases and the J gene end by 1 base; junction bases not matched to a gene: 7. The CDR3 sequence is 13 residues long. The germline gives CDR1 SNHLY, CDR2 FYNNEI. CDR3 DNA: TGTGCCGGCTACAGGGGAAATAACTATGGCTACACCTTC. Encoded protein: CAGYRGNNYGYTF.

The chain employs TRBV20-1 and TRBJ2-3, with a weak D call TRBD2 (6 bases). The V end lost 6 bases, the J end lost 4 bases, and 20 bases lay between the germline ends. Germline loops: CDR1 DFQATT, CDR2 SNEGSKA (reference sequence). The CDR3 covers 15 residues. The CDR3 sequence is CSADLSSEASDTQYF. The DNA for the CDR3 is TGCAGTGCCGACCTTTCTAGCGAGGCGTCAGATACGCAGTATTTT.

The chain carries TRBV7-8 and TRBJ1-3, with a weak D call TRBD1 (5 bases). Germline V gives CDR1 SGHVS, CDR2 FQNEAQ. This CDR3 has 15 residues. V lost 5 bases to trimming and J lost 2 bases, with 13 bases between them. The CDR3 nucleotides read TGTGCCAGCAGCCCCGTCCAGGGAACTGGAAACACCATATATTTT. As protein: CASSPVQGTGNTIYF.

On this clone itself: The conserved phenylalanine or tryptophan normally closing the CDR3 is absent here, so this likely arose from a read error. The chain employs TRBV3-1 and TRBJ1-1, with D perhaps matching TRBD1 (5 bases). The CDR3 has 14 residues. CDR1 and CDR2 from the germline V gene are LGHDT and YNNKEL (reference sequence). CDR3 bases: TGTGCCAGTAGCCCCCTCGACAGACACACTGAAGCTTTCTCT. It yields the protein CASSPLDRHTEAFS.

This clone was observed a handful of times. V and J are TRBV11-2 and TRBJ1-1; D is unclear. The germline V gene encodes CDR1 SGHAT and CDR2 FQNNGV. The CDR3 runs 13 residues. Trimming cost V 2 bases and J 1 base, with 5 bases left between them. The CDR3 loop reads CASSLWGNTEAFF. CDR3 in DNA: TGTGCCAGCAGCTTATGGGGGAACACTGAAGCTTTCTTT.

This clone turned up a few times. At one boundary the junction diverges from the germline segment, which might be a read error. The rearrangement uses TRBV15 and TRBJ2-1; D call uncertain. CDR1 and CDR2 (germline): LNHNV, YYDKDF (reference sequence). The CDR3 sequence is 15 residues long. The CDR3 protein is CATSRDAWAYNDQFF. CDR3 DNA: TGTGCCACCAGCAGAGACGCTTGGGCCTACAATGATCAGTTCTTC.